This T cell receptor beta chain was observed in a study of blood T cell repertoires in COVID-19. As for the study in general: COVID-19 samples collected from the United States, Italy and Spain covered acute and convalescent phases. The cDNA or gDNA used as material had been derived from T cells, B-cell-depleted T cells, or PBMCs.

Data came from immunoSEQ multiplex PCR; TCRdb stores just in-frame clones and leaves some out. The sample lists about 93,000 clones, about 80% seen once, with 15% to 20% in the top ten. V shed 3 bases and J shed 2 bases, with 9 bases lying between them. Germline V gives CDR1 KGHSH, CDR2 LQKENI. The CDR3 contains 14 residues. The V gene is TRBV18, the J gene TRBJ2-3; tentatively, D is TRBD2 (6 bases). The source material was peripheral blood. The origin of this receptor is a human donor in a cohort sampled during active COVID-19. The CDR3 protein is CASSPRDFTDTQYF. The CDR3 nucleotides are TGTGCCAGCTCACCCCGGGACTTCACAGATACGCAGTATTTT.